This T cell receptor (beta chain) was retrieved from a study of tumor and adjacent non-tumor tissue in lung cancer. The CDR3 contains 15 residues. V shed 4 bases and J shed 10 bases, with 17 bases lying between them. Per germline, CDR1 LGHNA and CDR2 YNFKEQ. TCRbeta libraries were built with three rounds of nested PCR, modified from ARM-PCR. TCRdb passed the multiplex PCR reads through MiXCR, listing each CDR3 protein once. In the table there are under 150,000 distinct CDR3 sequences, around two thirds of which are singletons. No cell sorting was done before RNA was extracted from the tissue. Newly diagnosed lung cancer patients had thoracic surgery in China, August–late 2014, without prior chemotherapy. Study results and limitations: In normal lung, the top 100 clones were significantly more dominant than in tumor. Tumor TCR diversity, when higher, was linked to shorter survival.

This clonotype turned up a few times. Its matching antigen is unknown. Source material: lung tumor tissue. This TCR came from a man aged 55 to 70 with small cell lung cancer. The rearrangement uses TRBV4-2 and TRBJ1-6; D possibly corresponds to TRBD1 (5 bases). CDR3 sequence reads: CASSPSGTPVSPLHF. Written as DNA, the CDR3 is TGTGCCAGCAGCCCGTCCGGGACCCCTGTGTCACCCCTCCACTTT.